This entry lists 21 T cell receptor beta chains sequenced from one sample in a study of blood T cell repertoires in COVID-19. The data were produced by immunoSEQ multiplex PCR, yet TCRdb's version contains in-frame clones alone and is incomplete. The data hold fewer than 350,000 clones, with roughly 85% observed a single time. The sample comprised PBMCs or T cells enriched from blood (not recorded which). These receptors all stem from a woman aged 25 to 45 who had been exposed to COVID-19.

The rearrangement uses TRBV5-1 and TRBJ1-3; 7 nucleotides line up with TRBD1. The CDR3 contains 17 residues. After removal of 0 bases from V and 0 bases from J, the junction contained 6 bases not matched to a gene. The germline V gene encodes CDR1 SGHRS and CDR2 YFSETQ. CDR3: CASSLDRGRDSGNTIYF. CDR3 in DNA: TGCGCCAGCAGCTTGGACAGGGGAAGAGACTCTGGAAACACCATATATTTT. Combining the CDR3 with reference TRBV5-1 and TRBJ1-3 gives the whole variable domain KAGVTQTPRYLIKTRGQQVTLSCSPISGHRSVSWYQQTPGQGLQFLFEYFSETQRNKGNFPGRFSGRQFSNSRSEMNVSTLELGDSALYLCASSLDRGRDSGNTIYFGEGSWLTVV.

The chain carries TRBV30 and TRBJ1-2, with D perhaps matching TRBD1 (5 bases). Looked up from germline, CDR1 is GTSNPN and CDR2 is SVGIG (reference sequence). The V and J ends lost 8 bases and 7 bases respectively, with 20 bases between them. The CDR3 extends over 13 amino acids. The DNA of the CDR3 is TGTGCCCACGCCGGGGGACGTCTACCTGGCTACACCTTC. This encodes CAHAGGRLPGYTF.

A remark on this clone: The same CDR3 can be traced to other DNA sequences in this sample. The chain carries TRBV27 and TRBJ2-7; D is unclear. CDR1 is MNHEY, CDR2 SMNVEV, per germline (reference sequence). The germline V and J ends were trimmed by 2 bases and 0 bases, with 5 bases remaining between them. This CDR3 spans 13 amino acids. Here the CDR3 reads CASSLGTSYEQYF. CDR3 sequence (DNA): TGTGCCAGCAGTTTAGGCACCTCCTACGAGCAGTACTTC.

The chain carries TRBV24-1 and TRBJ2-3; the match to TRBD2 covers 11 bases. Germline V lookup: CDR1 KGHDR, CDR2 SFDVKD. The CDR3 loop spans 19 amino acids. The J segment lost 3 bases and the V segment lost 4 bases, leaving 14 bases of the junction unmatched. CDR3 in amino acids: CATSDRPQTSGIRTDTQYF. The CDR3 DNA reads as TGTGCCACCAGTGACCGACCTCAGACTAGCGGGATCCGAACAGATACGCAGTATTTT.

The chain carries TRBV25-1 and TRBJ2-1, with 9 positions matching TRBD2. Germline CDR1 is MGHDK and CDR2 is SYGVNS. V was pared by 0 bases and J by 6 bases, with 6 bases of the junction left unmatched. The CDR3 length is 16 residues. The CDR3 DNA follows: TGTGCCAGCAGTGAATACAACGGCGGGGGGGCCAATGAGCAGTTCTTC. Encoded protein: CASSEYNGGGANEQFF.

The chain is built from TRBV6-5 and TRBJ1-1, with TRBD1 matching 7 bases. Germline CDR1 reads MNHEY; CDR2 reads SVGAGI. The CDR3 runs 14 residues. V shed 6 bases and J 3 bases; nucleotides not matched to a gene: 7. The CDR3 nucleotides are TGTGCCAGCAGGGTGCGAGACAGGGACACTGAAGCTTTCTTT. It encodes CASRVRDRDTEAFF.

The genes are TRBV29-1 and TRBJ2-2; 7 nucleotides agree with TRBD1. From germline, CDR1 is SQVTM and CDR2 ANQGSEA. This CDR3 spans 15 amino acids. The V gene end was trimmed by 6 bases and the J gene end by 5 bases; junction bases not matched to a gene: 12. The CDR3 bases are TGCAGCGTGGGGGCAGGGGGAAAGTGGACCGGGGAGCTGTTTTTT. Encoded protein: CSVGAGGKWTGELFF.

This clone was seen more than once but under ten times. V gene TRBV6-4 combines with J gene TRBJ2-3; 7 bases align to TRBD2. Trimming cost V 5 bases and J 2 bases; bases outside gene matches: 4. The V gene's germline CDR1 is MRHNA and CDR2 SNTAGT. CDR3 length equals 14 residues. Here the CDR3 reads CASSKGTTTDTQYF. The CDR3, as DNA: TGTGCCAGCAGTAAGGGGACTACCACAGATACGCAGTATTTT.

This clone has just a few counts. The V call is TRBV13, the J call TRBJ1-6, with D possibly TRBD1 on 6 matching bases. The CDR3 has 15 amino acids. CDR1 is PRHDT, CDR2 FYEKMQ, per germline (reference sequence). V was clipped by 0 bases and J by 4 bases, with 7 bases between them. In nucleotides, the CDR3 is TGTGCCAGCAGCTTAGGACAGGGTTATAATTCACCCCTCCACTTT. Its protein is CASSLGQGYNSPLHF.

The chain combines TRBV30 with TRBJ2-7, with D possibly matching TRBD2 (5 bases). V lost 3 bases to trimming and J lost 2 bases, with 14 bases between them. The CDR3 extends over 14 amino acids. CDR1 GTSNPN and CDR2 SVGIG come from the germline V gene (reference sequence). The CDR3 DNA reads as TGTGCCTGGAGAGGTGGGAGTGGGGCCTACGAGCAGTACTTC. Its protein is CAWRGGSGAYEQYF. Using reference TRBV30 and TRBJ2-7 for the parts outside the CDR3, the full variable domain is SQTIHQWPATLVQPVGSPLSLECTVEGTSNPNLYWYRQAAGRGLQLLFYSVGIGQISSEVPQNLSASRPQDRQFILSSKKLLLSDSGFYLCAWRGGSGAYEQYFGPGTRLTVT.

In regard to this clone: Sequence at one end of the junction differs from germline and may be a read error. The gene calls are TRBV27 and TRBJ2-1; TRBD2 agrees at 7 bases. CDR1 and CDR2 from the germline V gene are MNHEY and SMNVEV (reference sequence). CDR3 length: 14 residues. This CDR3 reads CAGSFREGPNEQFF. The CDR3, as DNA: TGTGCCGGCAGCTTTAGGGAGGGCCCCAATGAGCAGTTCTTC.

V and J are TRBV4-3 and TRBJ2-3, with D unclear. From germline, CDR1 is LGHNA and CDR2 YSLEER. This CDR3 comprises 17 residues. The V and J ends lost 0 bases and 5 bases respectively, with 18 bases between them. For the CDR3, the DNA is TGCGCCAGCAGCCAAGATCTATCGGTACCCGTCCGAGATACGCAGTATTTT. Its translation is CASSQDLSVPVRDTQYF.

The V and J genes are TRBV5-1 and TRBJ1-2, with a weak D call TRBD1 (5 bases). This CDR3 is 13 amino acids long. CDR1 and CDR2 (germline): SGHRS, YFSETQ. Trimming pared 0 bases from V and 6 bases from J, leaving 9 bases between. This CDR3 is CASSLEGNNGYTF. CDR3 coding DNA: TGCGCCAGCAGCTTGGAGGGGAATAATGGCTACACCTTC.

J is TRBJ2-7 and V is TRBV5-1; D might be TRBD1 (6 bases). Germline CDR1 SGHRS, CDR2 YFSETQ. There are 12 residues in the CDR3. Trimming took 2 bases from V and 5 from J, leaving 8 bases between them. CDR3 in DNA: TGCGCCAGCAGCTTAACAGGGAACGAGCAGTACTTC. Amino acid sequence: CASSLTGNEQYF.

This chain links TRBV5-4 with TRBJ2-1, with TRBD2 matching over 7 bases. Germline V gene data show CDR1 as SGHNT and CDR2 as YYREEE (reference sequence). The CDR3 loop spans 15 amino acids. V shed 0 bases, J shed 7 bases, and the junction held 7 bases outside the gene matches. The CDR3 nucleotides are TGTGCCAGCAGCTTGGACCAGCGGGAAGGGAATGAGCAGTTCTTC. Translation gives CASSLDQREGNEQFF.

V usage is TRBV5-6 and J usage is TRBJ1-2; 7 bases fit TRBD1. This CDR3 is 15 amino acids long. Germline V gives CDR1 SGHDT, CDR2 YYEEEE. V lost 2 bases and J lost 5; bases outside the gene matches: 9. Written as DNA, the CDR3 is TGTGCCAGCAGCTTACGTCAGGGGGGTTTTTATGGCTACACCTTC. Amino acid sequence: CASSLRQGGFYGYTF.

V usage is TRBV19 and J usage is TRBJ1-5; D perhaps matches TRBD1 (6 bases). Trimming removed 4 bases at V and 3 bases at J, with 10 bases between. In germline, CDR1 is LNHDA, CDR2 SQIVND (reference sequence). CDR3 size: 14 residues. The CDR3 region is CASSNGQTNQPQHF. Here the CDR3 DNA reads TGTGCCAGTAGTAATGGACAGACCAATCAGCCCCAGCATTTT. The full variable domain, completed using reference TRBV19 and TRBJ1-5, is DGGITQSPKYLFRKEGQNVTLSCEQNLNHDAMYWYRQDPGQGLRLIYYSQIVNDFQKGDIAEGYSVSREKKESFPLTVTSAQKNPTAFYLCASSNGQTNQPQHFGDGTRLSIL.

The chain has TRBV28 and TRBJ2-3; D gene unclear. CDR3 length: 10 amino acids. From germline, CDR1 is MDHEN and CDR2 SYDVKM. CDR3: CADFADTQYF. CDR3 coding DNA: TGTGCAGACTTCGCAGATACGCAGTATTTT.

This clone was seen more than once but under ten times. The genes are TRBV19 and TRBJ1-1; 8 nucleotides line up with TRBD1. V dropped 6 bases and J dropped 5; count of bases not matched to a gene: 14. Germline V gene lookup returns CDR1 LNHDA and CDR2 SQIVND (reference sequence). This CDR3 region has 16 residues. CDR3 sequence reads: CASSPTGAVIRTEAFF. DNA for the CDR3: TGTGCCAGTAGCCCGACAGGGGCGGTGATTAGGACTGAAGCTTTCTTT.

The V call is TRBV18, the J call TRBJ2-7; 7 nucleotides align to TRBD1. CDR3 length: 13 amino acids. Germline V gene data show CDR1 as KGHSH and CDR2 as LQKENI. V dropped 2 bases and J dropped 5; count of bases not matched to a gene: 3. DNA for the CDR3: TGTGCCAGCTCACCATTACAGGGGAACGAGCAGTACTTC. It codes for CASSPLQGNEQYF.

The chain is built from TRBV11-2 and TRBJ2-7, with 7 bases identical to TRBD2. Germline lookup yields CDR1 SGHAT and CDR2 FQNNGV. CDR3 length: 15 amino acids. V lost 4 bases to trimming and J lost 4 bases; unmatched junction nucleotides: 10. CDR3 in amino acids: CASSSPSSGFYEQYF. The CDR3 DNA is TGTGCCAGCAGCTCCCCGTCTAGCGGTTTTTACGAGCAGTACTTC.